The clone carrying this TCR beta chain was seen a handful of times. The data are from a study of T-cell reconstitution after alpha-beta-depleted transplantation in children. Unique molecular identifiers were incorporated when the TCRbeta library was constructed. One entry per CDR3 protein, called by TCRdb with MiXCR from the PCR reads. The data show about 610,000 distinct CDR3 sequences, roughly a tenth seen once. Trimming removed 3 bases from V and 5 bases from J, with 7 bases in between. Germline V gene lookup returns CDR1 LNHNV and CDR2 YYDKDF (reference sequence). This CDR3 region has 12 residues.

The chain uses TRBV15 and TRBJ2-5; no clear D gene. The TCR comes from a human donor who donated a stem cell graft to a child with acute myeloid leukemia. The sample consisted of PBMCs from the stem cell graft donor, taken from the stem cell graft. CDR3 sequence (DNA): TGTGCCACCAGCAGTACATGGGAGACCCAGTACTTC. Encoded protein: CATSSTWETQYF.